The rows below give T cell receptor beta chains drawn from one sample of a study of blood T cells in healthy people across ages. TCRdb itself ran the 5' RACE reads through MiXCR, one entry per CDR3 protein. This table has around 1,700,000 distinct CDR3 sequences, 28% appearing once. The sample taken for sequencing was blood. Receptors were obtained from a woman aged 25 to 39 in good health. The CDR3 runs from the conserved cysteine through the conserved F or W. Fields, in order: J gene, D gene, V gene, clone size, CDR3 protein, CDR3 DNA. A D gene is named only where the DNA matches it firmly. Not all rows give a size; the values are once, few, many and, for expanded clones, a class.

>TRBJ2-1|TRBD2|TRBV15|NA
CATSRDRKAGEQFF
TGTGCCACCAGCAGAGATCGGAAAGCGGGGGAGCAGTTCTTC
>TRBJ2-2|NA|TRBV7-3|NA
CASTRQPAAGELFF
TGTGCCAGCACTAGACAGCCGGCGGCCGGGGAGCTGTTTTTT
>TRBJ2-3|TRBD2|TRBV14|few
CASSQLGLAGDTQYF
TGTGCCAGCAGCCAACTGGGACTAGCAGGAGATACGCAGTATTTT
>TRBJ2-7|NA|TRBV29-1|NA
CSVEWSHKESNEQYF
TGCAGCGTTGAATGGTCACATAAAGAATCCAATGAGCAGTACTTC
>TRBJ2-1|TRBD2|TRBV20-1|NA
CSTSGGVSYNEQFF
TGCAGTACCAGCGGGGGGGTTTCCTACAATGAGCAGTTCTTC
>TRBJ2-7|NA|TRBV11-2|NA
CASSYNRYTQQYF
TGTGCCAGCAGCTACAACAGGTATACTCAGCAGTACTTC
>TRBJ2-3|NA|TRBV4-3|NA
CASSQDYSDTQYF
TGCGCCAGCAGCCAAGACTATTCGGATACGCAGTATTTT
>TRBJ2-1|TRBD2|TRBV20-1|few
CSAKREVYNEQFF
TGCAGTGCGAAGCGGGAGGTCTACAATGAGCAGTTCTTC
>TRBJ2-1|NA|TRBV10-3|NA
CAISGDWGGNEQFF
TGTGCCATCAGTGGGGATTGGGGTGGGAATGAGCAGTTCTTC
>TRBJ2-3|NA|TRBV20-1|NA
CSATGTGGLGDTQYF
TGCAGTGCTACCGGAACCGGAGGTTTGGGAGATACGCAGTATTTT
>TRBJ2-7|TRBD2|TRBV20-1|NA
CSARGWTSGTSSYEQYF
TGCAGTGCTCGGGGTTGGACTAGCGGAACCTCCTCCTACGAGCAGTACTTC
>TRBJ1-2|TRBD1|TRBV5-1|few
CASSPRTGADYGYTF
TGCGCCAGCAGCCCCAGGACAGGGGCGGACTATGGCTACACCTTC
>TRBJ2-3|NA|TRBV7-8|NA
CATAEGVGFLTTRYF
TGTGCCACCGCGGAGGGGGTTGGTTTTTTGACTACGCGGTATTTT
>TRBJ2-3|NA|TRBV29-1|many
CSTFLGDTQYF
TGCAGCACCTTCCTTGGGGATACGCAGTATTTT
>TRBJ1-3|NA|TRBV5-1|NA
CASSLVAGPGNTIYF
TGCGCCAGCAGCTTGGTAGCAGGACCTGGAAACACCATATATTTT
>TRBJ2-5|NA|TRBV20-1|NA
CSASPTSIKTQYF
TGCAGTGCTAGCCCAACTAGTATAAAGACCCAGTACTTC
>TRBJ1-2|TRBD1|TRBV20-1|many
CSAPDRGQGYTF
TGCAGTGCTCCGGACAGGGGGCAAGGCTACACCTTC
>TRBJ2-3|NA|TRBV7-9|NA
CASSPLNTGADTQYF
TGTGCCAGCAGCCCGCTTAACACGGGAGCAGATACGCAGTATTTT
>TRBJ2-2|NA|TRBV29-1|NA
CSVDRPGGELFF
TGCAGCGTTGATCGACCGGGCGGGGAGCTGTTTTTT
>TRBJ2-1|NA|TRBV4-1|few
CASSFGKNQYNEQFF
TGCGCCAGCAGCTTCGGAAAGAACCAGTACAATGAGCAGTTCTTC
>TRBJ1-2|NA|TRBV12-3/TRBV12-4|few
CASSFVGGNYGYTF
TGTGCCAGCAGTTTTGTGGGGGGGAACTATGGCTACACCTTC
>TRBJ2-7|NA|TRBV14|NA
CASSQELLRGSSEQYF
TGTGCCAGCAGCCAAGAGTTACTCCGAGGGTCCTCCGAGCAGTACTTC
>TRBJ2-2|TRBD1|TRBV28|NA
CAIGQGGGTGELFF
TGTGCCATAGGACAGGGGGGGGGCACCGGGGAGCTGTTTTTT
>TRBJ2-7|NA|TRBV20-1|many
CSAREGVRSYEQYF
TGCAGTGCTAGGGAAGGGGTTCGCTCCTACGAGCAGTACTTC
>TRBJ2-1|TRBD1|TRBV20-1|NA
CSARAGTGGGNEQFF
TGCAGTGCTAGGGCAGGGACAGGGGGGGGCAATGAGCAGTTCTTC
>TRBJ2-3|TRBD2|TRBV5-5|NA
CASAPVSGGNADTQYF
TGTGCCAGCGCCCCGGTTAGCGGGGGGAACGCAGATACGCAGTATTTT
>TRBJ1-4|NA|TRBV5-1|NA
CASSLGTETTNEKLFF
TGCGCCAGCAGCTTGGGGACGGAAACAACTAATGAAAAACTGTTTTTT
>TRBJ2-3|NA|TRBV10-1|NA
CASSAGGPTDTRYF
TGCGCCAGCAGTGCGGGGGGCCCCACAGATACGCGGTATTTT
>TRBJ2-3|TRBD2|TRBV5-1|many
CASSFGLAGGVTDTQYF
TGTGCCAGCAGCTTCGGACTAGCGGGAGGCGTGACAGATACGCAGTATTTT
>TRBJ2-3|TRBD1|TRBV7-8|once
CASSSTGTGVGDTQYF
TGTGCCAGCAGCTCCACCGGGACAGGGGTAGGAGATACGCAGTATTTT
>TRBJ2-7|NA|TRBV27|NA
CASSYTGTPYEQYF
TGTGCCAGCAGCTATACCGGGACTCCCTACGAGCAGTACTTC